This is a list of T cell receptor beta chains from one sample in a study of OX40 agonist ivuxolimab in advanced cancers. Profiling relied on immunoSEQ multiplex PCR, and the TCRdb table lists in-frame clones only, not all of them. The sample has roughly 82,000 clones; 80% to 90% are singletons. The sample in question was CD4+ or CD8+ T cells sorted from blood, obtained in a trial of the OX40 agonist ivuxolimab. All receptors come from an adult with an advanced solid tumor such as melanoma, head and neck, liver or kidney cancer. CDR3s include the opening cysteine and the closing phenylalanine or tryptophan. Fields, in order: V gene, J gene, D gene, CDR3 length, clone size, CDR3 protein, CDR3 DNA. A D gene is named only where the DNA matches it firmly. Where a row states a size, it is once, few, many or the class of an expanded clone; other rows omit it.

>TRBV6-5|TRBJ1-3|NA|12|NA
CASSSQGNTIYF
TGTGCCAGCAGTTCCCAGGGAAACACCATATATTTT
>TRBV5-5|TRBJ1-1|TRBD1|15|once
CASSRTGTGNTEAFF
TGTGCCAGCAGTCGGACCGGGACAGGGAACACTGAAGCTTTCTTT
>TRBV4-1|TRBJ1-1|NA|14|NA
CASSQDQQRTEAFF
TGCGCCAGCAGCCAAGATCAACAGCGCACTGAAGCTTTCTTT
>TRBV27|TRBJ2-3|NA|15|NA
CASSLLGAGTDTQYF
TGTGCCAGCAGTTTATTGGGGGCCGGGACAGATACGCAGTATTTT
>TRBV6-5|TRBJ1-1|NA|14|once
CASSLMRQNTEAFF
TGTGCCAGCAGTTTAATGAGACAGAACACTGAAGCTTTCTTT
>TRBV18|TRBJ2-2|NA|12|NA
CASSPTTGELFF
TGTGCCAGCTCACCAACCACCGGGGAGCTGTTTTTT
>TRBV28|TRBJ2-2|NA|12|NA
CASSLLGGELFF
TGTGCCAGCAGTTTACTGGGCGGGGAGCTGTTTTTT
>TRBV5-6|TRBJ1-1|TRBD1|15|NA
CASSLPEQGRTEAFF
TGTGCCAGCAGTCTACCCGAACAGGGGCGGACTGAAGCTTTCTTT
>TRBV7-3|TRBJ2-2|TRBD1|16|NA
CASSLRQGASTGELFF
TGTGCCAGCAGCTTACGGCAGGGGGCCAGCACCGGGGAGCTGTTTTTT
>TRBV11-3|TRBJ2-3|NA|14|NA
CASSHGGEADTQYF
TGTGCCAGCAGCCACGGGGGAGAGGCAGATACGCAGTATTTT
>TRBV28|TRBJ1-5|NA|11|NA
CASRANQPQHF
TGTGCCAGCAGAGCCAATCAGCCCCAGCATTTT
>TRBV28|TRBJ2-7|NA|15|NA
CASSLYVETGYEQYF
TGTGCCAGCAGTTTATATGTAGAGACAGGCTACGAGCAGTACTTC
>TRBV4-1|TRBJ2-5|TRBD2|16|NA
CASSQALLAGWETQYF
TGCGCCAGCAGCCAAGCCCTACTAGCGGGCTGGGAGACCCAGTACTTC
>TRBV14|TRBJ1-4|TRBD1|17|NA
CASSPLGQGAKNEKLFF
TGTGCCAGCAGCCCCTTGGGACAGGGGGCAAAGAATGAAAAACTGTTTTTT
>TRBV6-5|TRBJ1-2|NA|16|NA
CASSYDPGLTFYGYTF
TGTGCCAGCAGTTACGATCCGGGGCTTACGTTCTATGGCTACACCTTC
>TRBV5-6|TRBJ1-2|NA|14|NA
CASSRDGRDYGYTF
TGTGCCAGCAGCCGGGACGGCCGGGACTATGGCTACACCTTC
>TRBV19|TRBJ2-3|TRBD2|16|NA
CASSPGRGSFTDTQYF
TGTGCCAGTAGTCCGGGGCGGGGGTCCTTCACAGATACGCAGTATTTT
>TRBV5-1|TRBJ2-3|NA|14|NA
CASSLGGSTDTQYF
TGCGCCAGCAGCTTAGGCGGCAGCACAGATACGCAGTATTTT
>TRBV2|TRBJ1-3|TRBD1|13|NA
CATGDSSGNIIYF
TGTGCCACCGGGGACAGCTCTGGAAACATCATATATTTT
>TRBV10-1|TRBJ2-1|TRBD1|16|NA
CASSESGQGMYNEQFF
TGCGCCAGCAGTGAGTCGGGACAGGGGATGTACAATGAGCAGTTCTTC
>TRBV6-1|TRBJ2-1|NA|12|NA
CASKDAGNEQFF
TGTGCCAGCAAGGATGCCGGAAATGAGCAGTTCTTC
>TRBV2|TRBJ2-6|TRBD1|14|NA
CASREDREANVLTF
TGTGCCAGCAGGGAAGACAGGGAGGCCAACGTCCTGACTTTC
>TRBV2|TRBJ1-1|NA|14|NA
CASIVNPGPTEAFF
TGTGCCAGCATAGTGAATCCGGGACCCACTGAAGCTTTCTTT
>TRBV19|TRBJ2-2|NA|13|NA
CASKRTNTGELFF
TGTGCCAGTAAAAGGACGAACACCGGGGAGCTGTTTTTT
>TRBV7-9|TRBJ1-2|NA|15|NA
CASSLDHRNNYGYTF
TGTGCCAGCAGCTTAGATCACAGGAACAATTATGGCTACACCTTC
>TRBV7-8|TRBJ1-1|NA|15|NA
CASSSLGTLNTEAFF
TGTGCCAGCAGCTCGCTTGGTACATTGAACACTGAAGCTTTCTTT
>TRBV5-1|TRBJ1-3|NA|16|NA
CASSLAGTRIGNTIYF
TGCGCCAGCAGCTTGGCCGGGACGCGGATTGGAAACACCATATATTTT
>TRBV9|TRBJ1-1|TRBD1|14|NA
CASSVEDRGRETFF
TGTGCCAGCAGCGTAGAAGATAGGGGGCGCGAAACTTTCTTT
>TRBV6-1|TRBJ2-4|NA|14|NA
CASTPAMTKNIQYF
TGTGCCAGCACCCCCGCCATGACCAAAAACATTCAGTACTTC
>TRBV6-5|TRBJ2-1|TRBD2|15|NA
CASSYSAGGPYEQFF
TGTGCCAGCAGTTACTCTGCGGGAGGGCCATATGAGCAGTTCTTC
>TRBV7-9|TRBJ2-7|NA|12|NA
CASSPPVGEQYF
TGTGCCAGCAGCCCCCCAGTGGGCGAGCAGTACTTC
>TRBV7-3|TRBJ2-5|TRBD1|13|NA
CASSSGTGETQYF
TGTGCCAGCAGCTCTGGGACAGGGGAGACCCAGTACTTC
>TRBV7-9|TRBJ2-7|TRBD1|17|once
CASSLAGQGVESYEQYF
TGTGCCAGCAGCTTAGCAGGACAGGGGGTAGAATCGTACGAGCAGTACTTC
>TRBV5-1|TRBJ1-5|NA|16|NA
CASSLDKGVGNQPQHF
TGCGCCAGCAGCTTGGATAAAGGGGTGGGCAATCAGCCCCAGCATTTT
>TRBV7-8|TRBJ1-2|TRBD1|15|NA
CASSSYRGGNYGYTF
TGTGCCAGCAGCTCATACAGGGGCGGTAACTATGGCTACACCTTC
>TRBV7-9|TRBJ2-7|TRBD1|14|NA
CASSRETGAYEQYF
TGTGCCAGCAGCAGAGAAACAGGGGCCTACGAGCAGTACTTC
>TRBV18|TRBJ1-5|TRBD1|20|NA
CASSPYRTGALRDPNQPQHF
TGTGCCAGCTCACCATACCGGACAGGGGCGCTTCGCGACCCCAATCAGCCCCAGCATTTT
>TRBV4-1|TRBJ2-7|TRBD2|15|NA
CASSQGLAGGYEQYF
TGCGCCAGCAGCCAAGGACTAGCGGGAGGGTACGAGCAGTACTTC
>TRBV6-4|TRBJ1-2|NA|14|NA
CASSPTTQTLSYTF
TGTGCCAGCAGTCCAACGACCCAGACACTAAGCTACACCTTC